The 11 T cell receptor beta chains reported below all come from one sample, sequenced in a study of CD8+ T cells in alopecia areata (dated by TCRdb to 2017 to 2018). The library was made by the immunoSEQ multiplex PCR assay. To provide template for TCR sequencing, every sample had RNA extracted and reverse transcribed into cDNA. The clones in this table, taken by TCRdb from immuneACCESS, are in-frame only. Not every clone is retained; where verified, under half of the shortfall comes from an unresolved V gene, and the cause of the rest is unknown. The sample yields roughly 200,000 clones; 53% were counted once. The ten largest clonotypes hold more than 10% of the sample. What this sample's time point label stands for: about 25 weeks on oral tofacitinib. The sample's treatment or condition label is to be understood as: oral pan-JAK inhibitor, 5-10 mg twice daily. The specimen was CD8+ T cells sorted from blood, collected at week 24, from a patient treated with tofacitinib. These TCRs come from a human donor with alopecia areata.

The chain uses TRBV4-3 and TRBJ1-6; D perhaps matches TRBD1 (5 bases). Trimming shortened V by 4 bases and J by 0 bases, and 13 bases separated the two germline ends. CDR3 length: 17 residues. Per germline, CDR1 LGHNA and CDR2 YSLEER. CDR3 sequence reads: CASSPERGASYNSPLHF. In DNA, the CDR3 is TGCGCCAGCAGCCCAGAGAGGGGCGCCTCCTATAATTCACCCCTCCACTTT.

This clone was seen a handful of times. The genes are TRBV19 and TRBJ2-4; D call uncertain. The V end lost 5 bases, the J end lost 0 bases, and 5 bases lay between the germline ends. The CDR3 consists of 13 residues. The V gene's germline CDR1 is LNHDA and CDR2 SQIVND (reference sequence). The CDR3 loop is CASSLVAKNIQYF. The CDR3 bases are TGTGCCAGTAGTCTGGTAGCCAAAAACATTCAGTACTTC. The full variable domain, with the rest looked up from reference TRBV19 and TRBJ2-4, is DGGITQSPKYLFRKEGQNVTLSCEQNLNHDAMYWYRQDPGQGLRLIYYSQIVNDFQKGDIAEGYSVSREKKESFPLTVTSAQKNPTAFYLCASSLVAKNIQYFGAGTRLSVL.

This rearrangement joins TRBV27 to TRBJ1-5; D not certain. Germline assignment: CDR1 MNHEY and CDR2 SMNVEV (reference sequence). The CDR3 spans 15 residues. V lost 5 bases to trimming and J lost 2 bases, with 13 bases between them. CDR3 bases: TGTGCCAGCAGTCTAGACACCTGGGGCAATCAGCCCCAGCATTTT. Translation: CASSLDTWGNQPQHF.

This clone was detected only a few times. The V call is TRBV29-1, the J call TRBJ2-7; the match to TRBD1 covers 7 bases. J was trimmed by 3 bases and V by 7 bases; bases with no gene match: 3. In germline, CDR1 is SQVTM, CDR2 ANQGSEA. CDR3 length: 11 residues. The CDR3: CSGRQGYEQYF. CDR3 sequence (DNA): TGCAGCGGGCGACAGGGCTACGAGCAGTACTTC.

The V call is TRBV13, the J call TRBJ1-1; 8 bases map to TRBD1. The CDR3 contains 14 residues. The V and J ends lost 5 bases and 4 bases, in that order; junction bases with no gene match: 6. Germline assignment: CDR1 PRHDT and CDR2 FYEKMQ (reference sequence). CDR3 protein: CASSRGQGSTEAFF. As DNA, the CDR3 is TGTGCCAGCAGCCGCGGACAGGGAAGCACTGAAGCTTTCTTT.

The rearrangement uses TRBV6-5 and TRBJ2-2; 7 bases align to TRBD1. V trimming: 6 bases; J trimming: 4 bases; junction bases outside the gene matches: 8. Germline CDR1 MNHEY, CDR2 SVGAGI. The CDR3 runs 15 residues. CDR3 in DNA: TGTGCCAGCAGAGGCACAGGGGCTAGCACCGGGGAGCTGTTTTTT. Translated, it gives CASRGTGASTGELFF.

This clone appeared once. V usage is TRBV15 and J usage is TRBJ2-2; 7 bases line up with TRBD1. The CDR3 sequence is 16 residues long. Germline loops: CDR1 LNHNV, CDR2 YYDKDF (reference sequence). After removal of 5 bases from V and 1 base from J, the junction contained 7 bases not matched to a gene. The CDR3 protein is CATSRRGNLNTGELFF. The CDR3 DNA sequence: TGTGCCACCAGCCGCAGGGGGAACTTGAACACCGGGGAGCTGTTTTTT.

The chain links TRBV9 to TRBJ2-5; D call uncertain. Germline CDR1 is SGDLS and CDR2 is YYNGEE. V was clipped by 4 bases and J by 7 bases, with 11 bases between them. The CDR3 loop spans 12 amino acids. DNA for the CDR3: TGTGCCAGCAGCCCGGATGTCACGACCCAGTACTTC. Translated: CASSPDVTTQYF.

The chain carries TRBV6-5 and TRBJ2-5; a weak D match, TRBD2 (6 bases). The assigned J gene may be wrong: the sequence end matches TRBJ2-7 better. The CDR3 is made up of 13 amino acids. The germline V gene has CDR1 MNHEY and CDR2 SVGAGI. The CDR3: CASSYIGGNEQYF. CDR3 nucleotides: TGTGCCAGCAGTTACATTGGCGGGAACGAGCAGTACTTC.

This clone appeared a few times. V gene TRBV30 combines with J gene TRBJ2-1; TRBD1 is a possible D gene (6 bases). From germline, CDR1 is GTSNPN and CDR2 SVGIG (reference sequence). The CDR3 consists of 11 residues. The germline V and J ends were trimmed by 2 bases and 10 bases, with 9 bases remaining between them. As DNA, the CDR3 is TGTGCCTGGAGTCCAGGGGACGAGCAGTTCTTC. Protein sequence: CAWSPGDEQFF. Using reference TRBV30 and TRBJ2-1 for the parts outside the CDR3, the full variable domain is SQTIHQWPATLVQPVGSPLSLECTVEGTSNPNLYWYRQAAGRGLQLLFYSVGIGQISSEVPQNLSASRPQDRQFILSSKKLLLSDSGFYLCAWSPGDEQFFGPGTRLTVL.

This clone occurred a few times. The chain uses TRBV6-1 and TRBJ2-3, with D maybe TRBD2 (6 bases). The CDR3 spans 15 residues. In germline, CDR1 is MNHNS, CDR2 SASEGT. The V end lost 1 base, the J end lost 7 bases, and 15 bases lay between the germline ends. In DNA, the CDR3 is TGTGCCAGCAGTGAAGTTGAAGCTAGCGCACATACGCAGTATTTT. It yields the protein CASSEVEASAHTQYF.